This T cell receptor beta chain originates from a study of early T cells in non-severe SARS-CoV-2 infection. Overall study context: Sequencing targeted bulk RNA from unsorted whole blood, leaving chains unpaired.

This clonotype was seen many times. Its matching antigen is unknown. There are 12 residues in the CDR3. The V gene lost 4 bases and the J gene lost 1 base, with 5 bases spanning the gap. CDR1 is SGHRS and CDR2 is YFSETQ in the germline V gene. Points from the study as a whole: Matching against VDJdb likely underestimated virus-specific expansions, favoring anti-spike CD8.

The TCR library protocol was used to attach unique molecular identifiers. These identifiers were attached to individual cDNA molecules. TCRdb passed the 5' RACE reads through MiXCR, listing each CDR3 protein once. In the table there are roughly 35,000 distinct CDR3 sequences, about 9.9% of which are singletons. The chain has TRBV5-1 and TRBJ1-2; no definite D call. Sample: whole blood. This sequence was found in an adult who was a healthcare worker with PCR-confirmed SARS-CoV-2 infection or an uninfected control (not recorded which). The CDR3, as DNA: TGCGCCAGCAGCCTCAGTAACTATGGCTACACCTTC. The encoded protein is CASSLSNYGYTF.